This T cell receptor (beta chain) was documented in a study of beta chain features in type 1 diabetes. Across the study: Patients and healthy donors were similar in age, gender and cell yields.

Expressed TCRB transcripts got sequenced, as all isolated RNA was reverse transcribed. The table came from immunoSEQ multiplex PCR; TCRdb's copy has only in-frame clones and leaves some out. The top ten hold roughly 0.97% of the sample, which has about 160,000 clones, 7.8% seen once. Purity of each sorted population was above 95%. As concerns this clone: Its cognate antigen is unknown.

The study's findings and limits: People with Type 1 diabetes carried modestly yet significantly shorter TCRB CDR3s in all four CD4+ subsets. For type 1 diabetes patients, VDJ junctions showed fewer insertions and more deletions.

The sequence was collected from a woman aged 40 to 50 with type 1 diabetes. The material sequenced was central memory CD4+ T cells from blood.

DNA of the CDR3: TGTGCCACCAGCAGAGATCAGGGCTGGGCGTATGGCTACACCTTC. It translates to CATSRDQGWAYGYTF. V gene TRBV15 combines with J gene TRBJ1-2, with TRBD1 as a possible D gene (5 bases). V was pared by 0 bases and J by 5 bases, with 13 bases between. The CDR3 is 15 residues long. Germline V gene sequence: CDR1 LNHNV, CDR2 YYDKDF (reference sequence). Full variable domain (missing parts from reference TRBV15 and TRBJ1-2): DAMVIQNPRYQVTQFGKPVTLSCSQTLNHNVMYWYQQKSSQAPKLLFHYYDKDFNNEADTPDNFQSRRPNTSFCFLDIRSPGLGDTAMYLCATSRDQGWAYGYTFGSGTRLTVV.